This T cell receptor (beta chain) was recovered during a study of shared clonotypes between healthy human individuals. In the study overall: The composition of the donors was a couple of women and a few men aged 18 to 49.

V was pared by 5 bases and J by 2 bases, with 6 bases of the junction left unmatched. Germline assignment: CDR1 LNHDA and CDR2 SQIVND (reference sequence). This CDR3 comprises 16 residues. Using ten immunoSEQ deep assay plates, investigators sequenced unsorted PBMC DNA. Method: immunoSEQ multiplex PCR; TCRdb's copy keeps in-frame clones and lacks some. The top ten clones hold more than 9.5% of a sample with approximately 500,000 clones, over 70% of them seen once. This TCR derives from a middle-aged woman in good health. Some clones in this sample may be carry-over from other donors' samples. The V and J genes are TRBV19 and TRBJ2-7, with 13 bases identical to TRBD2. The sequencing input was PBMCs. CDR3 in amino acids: CASSSRLAGGPYEQYF. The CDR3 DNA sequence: TGTGCCAGTAGTTCAAGACTAGCGGGAGGACCCTACGAGCAGTACTTC.